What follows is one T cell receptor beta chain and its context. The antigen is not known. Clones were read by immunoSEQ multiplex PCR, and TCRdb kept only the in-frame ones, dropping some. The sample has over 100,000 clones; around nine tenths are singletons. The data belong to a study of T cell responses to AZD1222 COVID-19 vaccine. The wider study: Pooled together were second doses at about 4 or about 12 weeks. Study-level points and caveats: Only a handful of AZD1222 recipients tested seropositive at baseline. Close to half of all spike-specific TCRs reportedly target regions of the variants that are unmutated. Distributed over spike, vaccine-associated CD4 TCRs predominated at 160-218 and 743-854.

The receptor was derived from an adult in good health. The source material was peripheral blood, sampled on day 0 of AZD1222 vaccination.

The CDR3 here is CASKGASSYNEQFF. As DNA, the CDR3 is TGTGCCAGCAAGGGCGCAAGCTCCTACAATGAGCAGTTCTTC. The genes are TRBV6-5 and TRBJ2-1; no clear D gene. The CDR3 has 14 amino acids. The germline V and J ends were trimmed by 7 bases and 0 bases, with 10 bases remaining between them. Per germline, CDR1 MNHEY and CDR2 SVGAGI.